These 24 T cell receptor beta chains were sequenced from one sample in a study of blood T cell repertoires in COVID-19. Repertoires were generated with immunoSEQ multiplex PCR, while TCRdb's copy carries only in-frame clones and drops some. The sample carries 200,000 to 250,000 clones, roughly 90% recorded once. Sequences were obtained from peripheral blood. These receptors originate from a woman aged 60 to 75 with acute or convalescent COVID-19.

The chain links TRBV4-1 to TRBJ2-1; D gene ambiguous. Trimming took 2 bases from V and 0 from J, leaving 5 bases between them. Germline assignment: CDR1 MGHRA and CDR2 YSYEKL. The CDR3 totals 14 residues. The CDR3 nucleotides are TGCGCCAGCAGCCAAAGGAGCTCCTACAATGAGCAGTTCTTC. It translates to CASSQRSSYNEQFF.

The V and J genes are TRBV19 and TRBJ1-2; possibly TRBD1 for D (5 bases). V shed 8 bases and J shed 4 bases, with 11 bases lying between them. Germline loops: CDR1 LNHDA, CDR2 SQIVND (reference sequence). The CDR3 contains 12 residues. The CDR3 spells CASGTGIYGYTF. CDR3 DNA: TGTGCCAGTGGAACAGGCATCTATGGCTACACCTTC.

The chain carries TRBV5-1 and TRBJ1-1; D might be TRBD1 (6 bases). The CDR3 consists of 13 residues. Looked up from germline, CDR1 is SGHRS and CDR2 is YFSETQ. V lost 4 bases and J lost 4, with 11 bases in between. This CDR3 reads CASSQQGITEAFF. In DNA form, the CDR3 reads TGCGCCAGCAGCCAACAGGGTATCACTGAAGCTTTCTTT.

J is TRBJ2-1 and V is TRBV2; the match to TRBD2 covers 12 bases. Germline CDR1 and CDR2: SNHLY and FYNNEI. After removal of 8 bases from V and 9 bases from J, the junction contained 8 bases not matched to a gene. The CDR3 consists of 14 residues. CDR3 loop: CASHLAGGVSEQFF. In DNA, the CDR3 is TGTGCCAGCCACCTAGCGGGGGGGGTTAGTGAGCAGTTCTTC.

This clone came up once. V gene TRBV3-1 (or the pseudogene TRBV3-2) combines with J gene TRBJ2-2, with 7 bases identical to TRBD2. CDR3 size: 14 residues. V trimming: 3 bases; J trimming: 6 bases; junction bases outside the gene matches: 4. The germline CDR1 and CDR2 sequences are LGHDT and YNNKEL (reference sequence). This CDR3 is CASSQRGYPGELFF. The CDR3 region has the DNA TGTGCCAGCAGCCAGCGGGGGTACCCCGGGGAGCTGTTTTTT.

V usage is TRBV11-3 and J usage is TRBJ2-1; no definite D call. Germline assignment: CDR1 SGHNT and CDR2 YENEEA. V was pared by 2 bases and J by 5 bases, with 7 bases between. The CDR3 length is 13 residues. The CDR3 bases are TGTGCCAGCAGCTTATATACGGACAATGAGCAGTTCTTC. Translation gives CASSLYTDNEQFF.

This chain joins TRBV30 and TRBJ1-4; tentatively, D is TRBD1 (6 bases). There are 14 residues in the CDR3. V lost 5 bases and J 4 bases, leaving 14 bases between the germline ends. CDR1 and CDR2 from the germline V gene are GTSNPN and SVGIG (reference sequence). CDR3 sequence: CAWGKGGINEKLFF. The DNA of the CDR3 is TGTGCCTGGGGGAAGGGGGGGATTAATGAAAAACTGTTTTTT.

This clone was seen more than once but under ten times. The chain links TRBV19 to TRBJ1-1; tentatively, D is TRBD1 (5 bases). The V end lost 6 bases, the J end lost 5 bases, and 13 bases lay between the germline ends. Germline CDR1 is LNHDA and CDR2 is SQIVND (reference sequence). CDR3 length: 13 residues. The CDR3 loop reads CASRRGGRTEAFF. The CDR3 DNA is TGTGCCAGTAGGAGGGGAGGACGGACTGAAGCTTTCTTT.

In DNA form, the CDR3 reads TGTGCCAGCAGCTTACCTGCCTTTACTAGCGGGAGGCGGAATGAGCAGTTCTTC. It yields the protein CASSLPAFTSGRRNEQFF. The chain is built from TRBV7-9 and TRBJ2-1; 12 nucleotides match TRBD2. The ends lost 2 bases at V and 7 bases at J; junction bases unmatched: 12. Germline lookup yields CDR1 SEHNR and CDR2 FQNEAQ (reference sequence). The CDR3 loop spans 18 amino acids.

V is TRBV6-2 or TRBV6-3 and J is TRBJ2-5, with TRBD2 as a possible D gene (5 bases). Germline assignment: CDR1 MNHEY and CDR2 SVGEGT. V lost 2 bases and J lost 7, with 17 bases in between. This CDR3 region has 15 residues. Here the CDR3 DNA reads TGTGCCAGCAGTTACAGCTCAGTCATCAGCGGGACCCAGTACTTC. It translates to CASSYSSVISGTQYF.

The chain employs TRBV9 and TRBJ2-1; 12 bases align to TRBD2. With 0 bases clipped from V and 14 bases from J, the junction kept 6 bases outside the gene matches. The CDR3 is 14 amino acids. In germline, CDR1 is SGDLS, CDR2 YYNGEE. The CDR3 loop reads CASSVGLAGGLEFF. In DNA form, the CDR3 reads TGTGCCAGCAGCGTAGGTCTAGCGGGGGGGCTGGAGTTCTTC. The whole variable domain, remainder taken from reference TRBV9 and TRBJ2-1, is DSGVTQTPKHLITATGQRVTLRCSPRSGDLSVYWYQQSLDQGLQFLIQYYNGEERAKGNILERFSAQQFPDLHSELNLSSLELGDSALYFCASSVGLAGGLEFFGPGTRLTVL.

The chain recombines TRBV3-1 (or the pseudogene TRBV3-2) with TRBJ1-3; 7 bases map to TRBD1. This CDR3 spans 16 amino acids. Looked up from germline, CDR1 is LGHDT and CDR2 is YNNKEL (reference sequence). The junction had 8 bases not matched to a gene; V was cut back by 2 bases and J by 4 bases. The CDR3 sequence: CASSQSRLTGGNTIYF. CDR3 coding DNA: TGTGCCAGCAGCCAAAGCCGCCTGACAGGGGGAAACACCATATATTTT.

In the case of this clone: Compared with germline, one end of the junction differs, possibly owing to a read error. The genes are TRBV7-7 and TRBJ1-3; D is uncertain. CDR3 length equals 13 residues. Germline V lookup: CDR1 SSHAT, CDR2 FNYEAQ (reference sequence). The CDR3 DNA is TGTGCTAGCAGCTTATCCCGAGGAGACACCATATATTTT. Protein sequence: CASSLSRGDTIYF.

This clone showed up just once. This chain uses TRBV19 with TRBJ1-2; 8 bases match TRBD1. The CDR3 is 15 residues long. CDR1 and CDR2 from the germline V gene are LNHDA and SQIVND (reference sequence). The ends lost 5 bases at V and 4 bases at J; junction bases unmatched: 9. CDR3 sequence: CASSVQGQGAYGYTF. The CDR3 region has the DNA TGTGCCAGTAGTGTCCAGGGGCAGGGGGCCTATGGCTACACCTTC.

The rearrangement links TRBV27 to TRBJ2-1, with 11 positions matching TRBD2. Germline-derived CDR1 and CDR2 are MNHEY and SMNVEV (reference sequence). The CDR3 length is 15 residues. The ends lost 0 bases at V and 9 bases at J; junction bases unmatched: 4. The CDR3 DNA reads TGTGCCAGCAGTTTATCGCTAGCGGGAGGTGTTGAGCAGTTCTTC. Its translation is CASSLSLAGGVEQFF.

The genes are TRBV10-3 and TRBJ1-3; no clear D. CDR1 and CDR2 from the germline V gene are ENHRY and SYGVKD. V was shortened by 0 bases and J by 0 bases, with 9 bases between the two germline ends. There are 16 residues in the CDR3. The CDR3, as DNA: TGTGCCATCAGTGAGTCGCCGTCGGGCTCTGGAAACACCATATATTTT. This translates into CAISESPSGSGNTIYF.

This chain connects TRBV6-6 to TRBJ1-6; D gene ambiguous. In germline, CDR1 is MNHNY, CDR2 SVGAGI (reference sequence). V was clipped by 2 bases and J by 10 bases, with 12 bases between them. The CDR3 totals 14 residues. CDR3 bases: TGTGCCAGCAGTTACGAGGGTTTCAGGTCACCCCTCCACTTT. Protein: CASSYEGFRSPLHF.

This clone was counted a single time. The chain employs TRBV4-1 and TRBJ2-5, with 10 bases identical to TRBD2. The germline CDR1 and CDR2 sequences are MGHRA and YSYEKL. The J segment lost 5 bases and the V segment lost 0 bases, leaving 6 bases of the junction unmatched. The CDR3 is 16 residues long. For the CDR3, the DNA is TGCGCCAGCAGCCAAGATCGTAGCGGGGGGCGGGAGACCCAGTACTTC. Amino acid sequence: CASSQDRSGGRETQYF.

This chain connects TRBV6-5 to TRBJ2-7, with 8 nucleotides matching TRBD2. There are 14 residues in the CDR3. V dropped 6 bases and J dropped 6; count of bases not matched to a gene: 10. Germline V gene data show CDR1 as MNHEY and CDR2 as SVGAGI. CDR3 loop: CASSASGRSLEQYF. For the CDR3, the DNA is TGTGCCAGCAGCGCAAGCGGGAGAAGTCTCGAGCAGTACTTC.

CDR3 DNA: TGTGCCAGCAGCCCCCGGACTAGCGGGGTAGCCAAAAACATTCAGTACTTC. It codes for CASSPRTSGVAKNIQYF. The J gene is TRBJ2-4, the V gene TRBV11-2; TRBD2 agrees at 12 bases. Germline V gives CDR1 SGHAT, CDR2 FQNNGV. V was clipped by 5 bases and J by 0 bases; unmatched bases: 5. This CDR3 is 17 amino acids long.

The V gene is TRBV3-1 (or the pseudogene TRBV3-2), the J gene TRBJ2-7; D gene uncertain. The CDR3 totals 15 residues. CDR1 and CDR2 from the germline V gene are LGHDT and YNNKEL (reference sequence). The germline V and J ends were trimmed by 3 bases and 0 bases, with 12 bases remaining between them. CDR3 loop: CASSQPAISSYEQYF. CDR3 DNA: TGTGCCAGCAGCCAGCCAGCGATATCCTCCTACGAGCAGTACTTC.

The V gene is TRBV7-8, the J gene TRBJ1-1; TRBD1 matches 7 bases. Germline lookup yields CDR1 SGHVS and CDR2 FQNEAQ. With V trimmed by 5 bases and J by 1 base, 7 bases remained unmatched. CDR3 size: 15 residues. In DNA, the CDR3 is TGTGCCAGCAGCCCGCGGGACAGAAAGAACACTGAAGCTTTCTTT. Translation gives CASSPRDRKNTEAFF.

The genes are TRBV6-2 or TRBV6-3 and TRBJ2-1, with 13 nucleotides matching TRBD2. Per the germline V gene, CDR1 is MNHEY and CDR2 is SVGEGT. Trimming removed 4 bases from V and 9 bases from J; junction bases left unmatched: 15. The CDR3 runs to 18 residues. As DNA, the CDR3 is TGTGCCAGCAGTTTCTCGGGACTAGCGGGAAATCCGTCAAGTGAGCAGTTCTTC. It encodes CASSFSGLAGNPSSEQFF.

This clone was found once. The chain recombines TRBV19 with TRBJ1-6; possibly TRBD1 for D (6 bases). Germline V gene lookup returns CDR1 LNHDA and CDR2 SQIVND (reference sequence). V was trimmed by 6 bases and J by 0 bases, leaving 18 bases between them. CDR3 size: 18 residues. The CDR3 sequence is CASRTAGTRSSYNSPLHF. The CDR3 nucleotides are TGTGCCAGTAGAACGGCCGGGACAAGGAGCTCCTATAATTCACCCCTCCACTTT. The full variable domain, its missing parts supplied by reference TRBV19 and TRBJ1-6, is DGGITQSPKYLFRKEGQNVTLSCEQNLNHDAMYWYRQDPGQGLRLIYYSQIVNDFQKGDIAEGYSVSREKKESFPLTVTSAQKNPTAFYLCASRTAGTRSSYNSPLHFGNGTRLTVT.